This TCR beta chain was found in a study of response to subunit inactivated influenza vaccine. From the RT-PCR reads, TCRdb called clonotypes with MiXCR, one entry per CDR3 protein. Here the sample spans approximately 530,000 distinct CDR3 sequences, less than 7.5% being singletons. General study points: Researchers suggested that each seasonal influenza vaccination recruits few new T cells.

The germline gives CDR1 SGHAT, CDR2 FQDESV (reference sequence). The V end lost 3 bases, the J end lost 1 base, and 22 bases lay between the germline ends. This CDR3 is 20 amino acids long. Of note for this clonotype: Its target is not known.

This TCR derives from a man aged 50-75 years who received an inactivated influenza vaccine. The chain recombines TRBV11-1 with TRBJ2-6, with D perhaps TRBD1 (6 bases). The source material was PBMCs from blood, sampled around 25 months after vaccination. For the CDR3, the DNA is TGTGCCAGCAGCTTTCCCCCGGGACAAAGGGGCCCTTCTGGGGCCAACGTCCTGACTTTC. Translating it yields CASSFPPGQRGPSGANVLTF.